The rows below give T cell receptor beta chains drawn from one sample of a study of T cell changes during pregnancy in multiple sclerosis. The table came from immunoSEQ multiplex PCR; TCRdb's copy has only in-frame clones and leaves some out. Among roughly 75,000 clones listed, roughly 91% were seen once. Sequences were derived from peripheral blood, sampled after pregnancy. The source of these receptors is a female donor in good health, enrolled as a control in a pregnancy study. CDR3s include the opening cysteine and the closing phenylalanine or tryptophan. The order of the fields is clone size, D gene, J gene, V gene, CDR3 protein, CDR3 DNA. The D gene is left open where the match is weak. A row's size may be missing; if present it is once, few, many or a size class.

>.|.|TRBJ2-1|TRBV5-1
CASSLDLLDEQFF
TGCGCCAGCAGCTTGGACTTGTTGGATGAGCAGTTCTTC
>.|.|TRBJ2-3|TRBV4-2
CASSQDHGELTQYF
TGTGCCAGCAGCCAAGATCATGGGGAGCTTACGCAGTATTTT
>.|.|TRBJ2-6|TRBV30
CAWSVAGTGANVLTF
TGTGCCTGGAGTGTAGCAGGAACTGGGGCCAACGTCCTGACTTTC
>.|TRBD2|TRBJ2-1|TRBV7-8
CASSLAMGASGWGEQFF
TGTGCCAGCAGCTTAGCGATGGGCGCTAGCGGATGGGGTGAGCAGTTCTTC
>.|TRBD1|TRBJ2-1|TRBV7-9
CASTRGQGYNEQFF
TGTGCCAGCACAAGGGGGCAGGGCTACAATGAGCAGTTCTTC
>.|.|TRBJ2-7|TRBV28
CASTGGTVSYEQYF
TGTGCCAGCACTGGGGGGACAGTATCCTACGAGCAGTACTTC
>.|.|TRBJ1-5|TRBV28
CATTQSQVSNQPQHF
TGTGCCACCACCCAGTCACAGGTTAGCAATCAGCCCCAGCATTTT
>once|.|TRBJ1-2|TRBV4-3
CASSQDSYYGYTF
TGCGCCAGCAGCCAGGACAGCTACTATGGCTACACCTTC
>.|.|TRBJ1-4|TRBV29-1
CSVESEGDEKLFF
TGCAGCGTTGAAAGCGAAGGGGATGAAAAACTGTTTTTT
>.|.|TRBJ2-3|TRBV7-9
CASSFPIPDTQYF
TGTGCCAGCAGCTTCCCAATCCCCGATACGCAGTATTTT
>.|.|TRBJ2-5|TRBV4-2
CASSQDLRSATYF
TGTGCCAGCAGCCAAGATCTTCGGTCCGCCACCTACTTC
>.|.|TRBJ2-7|TRBV2
CASSPQGYEQYF
TGTGCCAGCAGCCCTCAGGGTTACGAGCAGTACTTC
>.|.|TRBJ1-5|TRBV2
CASSEGGRSYQPQHF
TGTGCCAGCAGTGAAGGGGGCAGGTCCTATCAGCCCCAGCATTTT
>.|TRBD2|TRBJ2-1|TRBV7-3
CASSLGRAGGLHEQFF
TGTGCCAGCAGCTTAGGAAGAGCGGGGGGGCTCCATGAGCAGTTCTTC
>.|.|TRBJ2-5|TRBV29-1
CSARSGHQETQYF
TGCAGCGCCCGATCGGGACATCAAGAGACCCAGTACTTC
>.|.|TRBJ1-5|TRBV7-6
CASSFVNQPQHF
TGTGCCAGCAGCTTCGTGAATCAGCCCCAGCATTTT
>.|.|TRBJ1-2|TRBV19
CASRLLQGPYGYTF
TGTGCCAGTAGACTACTCCAGGGGCCCTATGGCTACACCTTC
>.|.|TRBJ1-2|TRBV7-2
CASSLQVVHGYTF
TGTGCCAGCAGCTTACAGGTTGTGCATGGCTACACCTTC
>once|.|TRBJ2-2|TRBV4-3
CASSRRAGMNTGELFF
TGCGCCAGCAGCCGGAGGGCAGGGATGAACACCGGGGAGCTGTTTTTT
>.|TRBD2|TRBJ2-3|TRBV27
CASSFSLAGGVSTDTQYF
TGTGCCAGCAGTTTTTCGCTAGCGGGGGGCGTAAGCACAGATACGCAGTATTTT
>once|.|TRBJ2-5|TRBV5-1
CASSNGDRNGETQYF
TGCGCCAGCAGCAACGGAGACAGGAATGGGGAGACCCAGTACTTC
>.|TRBD1|TRBJ2-1|TRBV7-7
CASSLGQGSYNEQFF
TGTGCTAGCAGCCTCGGACAGGGGTCCTACAATGAGCAGTTCTTC
>.|TRBD1|TRBJ2-7|TRBV7-3
CASSLASTDRGPSYEQYF
TGTGCCAGCAGCTTGGCGTCCACAGACAGGGGCCCCTCCTACGAGCAGTACTTC
>.|TRBD2|TRBJ2-3|TRBV28
CASRLAGGGTDTQYF
TGTGCCAGCAGACTAGCGGGAGGGGGCACAGATACGCAGTATTTT
>.|.|TRBJ1-3|TRBV6-6
CASKGAGNTIYF
TGTGCCAGCAAGGGGGCTGGAAACACCATATATTTT
>.|TRBD2|TRBJ2-3|TRBV4-2
CASSQDLGTSGNTDTQYF
TGTGCCAGCAGCCAAGATCTCGGGACTAGCGGGAACACAGATACGCAGTATTTT
>once|TRBD1|TRBJ2-2|TRBV2
CASLDRDSYNGELFF
TGTGCCAGCCTCGACCGGGACAGCTACAACGGGGAGCTGTTTTTT
>.|TRBD2|TRBJ2-7|TRBV18
CASSPSPPSGEAEQYF
TGTGCCAGCTCACCAAGCCCCCCTAGCGGGGAGGCCGAGCAGTACTTC
>.|.|TRBJ1-4|TRBV30
CAWRARTATNEKLFF
TGTGCCTGGAGGGCGAGGACAGCAACTAATGAAAAACTGTTTTTT
>.|.|TRBJ1-2|TRBV15
CATSRDQGVRQNYGYTF
TGTGCCACCAGCAGAGATCAGGGCGTCAGACAGAACTATGGCTACACCTTC
>.|.|TRBJ1-5|TRBV7-7
CALSKPPAQHF
TGTGCTTTATCGAAACCACCGGCCCAGCATTTT
>.|.|TRBJ1-3|TRBV5-1
CASSLEGGAGPGNTIYF
TGCGCCAGCAGCTTGGAAGGGGGAGCAGGTCCTGGAAACACCATATATTTT
>.|TRBD1|TRBJ2-3|TRBV11-2
CASTTQGSPDTQYF
TGTGCCAGCACGACACAGGGGTCCCCAGATACGCAGTATTTT
>.|TRBD1|TRBJ2-5|TRBV11-3
CASSLGTGERETQYF
TGTGCCAGCAGCCTAGGGACAGGGGAACGGGAGACCCAGTACTTC
>.|TRBD2|TRBJ2-5|TRBV7-2
CASSVGTSGGAVHQETQYF
TGTGCCAGCAGCGTGGGGACTAGCGGGGGGGCCGTACATCAAGAGACCCAGTACTTC
>once|.|TRBJ1-3|TRBV30
CAWSRDQGNTIYF
TGTGCCTGGAGCCGGGATCAAGGAAACACCATATATTTT
>.|.|TRBJ1-5|TRBV14
CAGGDGGQPQHF
TGTGCCGGCGGGGACGGGGGTCAGCCCCAGCATTTT
>.|.|TRBJ1-6|TRBV27
CASSPRGYGNSPLHF
TGTGCCAGCAGTCCTCGGGGTTATGGAAATTCACCCCTCCACTTT
>.|TRBD2|TRBJ2-2|TRBV2
CASSPSGRGTGELFF
TGTGCCAGCAGTCCCAGCGGGAGAGGAACCGGGGAGCTGTTTTTT
>.|.|TRBJ2-7|TRBV18
CASSPMEASSYEQYF
TGTGCCAGCTCCCCGATGGAGGCGAGCTCCTACGAGCAGTACTTC
>.|.|TRBJ1-5|TRBV19
CASTQGNNQPQHF
TGTGCCAGCACACAGGGAAACAATCAGCCCCAGCATTTT
>.|.|TRBJ2-1|TRBV19
CASTPTIWNEQFF
TGTGCCAGTACCCCGACAATATGGAATGAGCAGTTCTTC
>.|TRBD1|TRBJ1-1|TRBV15
CATSRGQARDRFLAFF
TGTGCCACCAGCAGAGGCCAGGCTAGGGACAGATTTTTGGCTTTCTTT
>few|TRBD2|TRBJ2-3|TRBV7-7
CASSSGTSGDTQYF
TGTGCTAGCAGCTCAGGGACTAGCGGGGATACGCAGTATTTT
>.|.|TRBJ2-4|TRBV19
CASSIEHTGLLHLLAKNIQYF
TGTGCCAGTAGTATAGAACACACAGGGTTACTGCATTTACTAGCCAAAAACATTCAGTACTTC
>.|.|TRBJ2-3|TRBV7-2
CASSPTSTDTQYF
TGTGCCAGCAGCCCTACTAGCACAGATACGCAGTATTTT
>.|TRBD2|TRBJ2-7|TRBV6-6
CASSLAGGPAYEQYF
TGTGCCAGCAGCCTAGCGGGAGGGCCGGCCTACGAGCAGTACTTC
>.|.|TRBJ1-3|TRBV5-8
CASSFGGDGNTIYF
TGTGCCAGCAGCTTTGGAGGGGATGGAAACACCATATATTTT
>.|.|TRBJ2-7|TRBV30
CAWNRGGGEQYF
TGTGCCTGGAACAGGGGAGGAGGCGAGCAGTACTTC